This passage covers 2 T cell receptor beta chains from one sample sequenced in a study of blood T cell repertoires in COVID-19. The table came from immunoSEQ multiplex PCR; TCRdb's copy has only in-frame clones and leaves some out. Seen here are 70,000 or so clones, 80% observed once, and the top ten hold 9% to 10%. The specimen was peripheral blood. Receptors were obtained from a human donor in a cohort sampled during active COVID-19.

In regard to this clone: Other DNA variants within this sample encode the same CDR3. V and J are TRBV2 and TRBJ1-4; D not resolved. This CDR3 comprises 13 residues. Trimming removed 6 bases at V and 5 bases at J, with 10 bases between. Germline CDR1 is SNHLY and CDR2 is FYNNEI. CDR3 sequence reads: CASRAGRNEKLFF. In nucleotides, the CDR3 is TGTGCCAGCAGGGCGGGCAGGAATGAAAAACTGTTTTTT.

DNA of the CDR3: TGCGCCAGCAGCCAAGAGTTTGGAGGATCAAGCGGGGAGCTGTTTTTT. This sequence encodes CASSQEFGGSSGELFF. The rearrangement links TRBV4-3 to TRBJ2-2, with a tentative D call TRBD2 (5 bases). Germline V gene sequence: CDR1 LGHNA, CDR2 YSLEER. There are 16 residues in the CDR3. Trimming left V 0 bases short and J 7 bases short, with 15 bases between.